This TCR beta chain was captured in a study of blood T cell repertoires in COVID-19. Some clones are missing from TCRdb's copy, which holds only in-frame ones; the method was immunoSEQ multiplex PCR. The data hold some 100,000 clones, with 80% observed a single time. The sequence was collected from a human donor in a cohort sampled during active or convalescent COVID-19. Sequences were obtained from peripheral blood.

For the CDR3, the DNA is TGTGCCAGCAGCCAAGGAGAGGGCCGCCGATTCTTC. Protein: CASSQGEGRRFF. The rearrangement uses TRBV14 and TRBJ2-1; possible D gene TRBD2, 5 bases. CDR1 SGHDN and CDR2 FVKESK come from the germline V gene. This CDR3 spans 12 amino acids. V was clipped by 1 base and J by 16 bases, with 14 bases between them.